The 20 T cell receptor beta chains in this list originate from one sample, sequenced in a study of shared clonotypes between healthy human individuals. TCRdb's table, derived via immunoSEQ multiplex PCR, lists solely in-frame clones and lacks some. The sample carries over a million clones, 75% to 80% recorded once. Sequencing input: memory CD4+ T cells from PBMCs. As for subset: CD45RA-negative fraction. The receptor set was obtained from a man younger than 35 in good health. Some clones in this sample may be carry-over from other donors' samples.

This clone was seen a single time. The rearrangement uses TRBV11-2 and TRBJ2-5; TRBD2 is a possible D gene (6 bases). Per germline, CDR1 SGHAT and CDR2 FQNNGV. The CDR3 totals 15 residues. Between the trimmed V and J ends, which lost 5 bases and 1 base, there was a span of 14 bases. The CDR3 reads CASSGGRGGQETQYF. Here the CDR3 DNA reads TGTGCCAGCAGCGGCGGTAGGGGAGGCCAAGAGACCCAGTACTTC.

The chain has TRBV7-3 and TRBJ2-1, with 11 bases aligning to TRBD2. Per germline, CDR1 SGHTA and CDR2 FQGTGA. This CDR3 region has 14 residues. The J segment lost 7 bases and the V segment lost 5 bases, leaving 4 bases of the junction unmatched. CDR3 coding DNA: TGTGCCAGCAGCCAAGCTAGCGGGAGGAATGAGCAGTTCTTC. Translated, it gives CASSQASGRNEQFF. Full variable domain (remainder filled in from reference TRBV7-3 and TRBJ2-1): GAGVSQTPSNKVTEKGKYVELRCDPISGHTALYWYRQSLGQGPEFLIYFQGTGAADDSGLPNDRFFAVRPEGSVSTLKIQRTERGDSAVYLCASSQASGRNEQFFGPGTRLTVL.

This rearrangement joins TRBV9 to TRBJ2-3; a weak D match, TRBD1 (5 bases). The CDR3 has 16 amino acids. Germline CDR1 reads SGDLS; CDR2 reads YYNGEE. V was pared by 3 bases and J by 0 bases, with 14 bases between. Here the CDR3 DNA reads TGTGCCAGCAGCGCCGACAGCCCTTTTAGCACAGATACGCAGTATTTT. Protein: CASSADSPFSTDTQYF.

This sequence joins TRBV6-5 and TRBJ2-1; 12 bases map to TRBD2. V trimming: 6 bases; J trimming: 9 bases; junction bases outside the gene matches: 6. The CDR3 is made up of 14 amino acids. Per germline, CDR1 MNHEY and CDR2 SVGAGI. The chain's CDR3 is CASRRALAGGEQFF. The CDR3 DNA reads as TGTGCCAGCAGGAGGGCACTAGCGGGAGGTGAGCAGTTCTTC.

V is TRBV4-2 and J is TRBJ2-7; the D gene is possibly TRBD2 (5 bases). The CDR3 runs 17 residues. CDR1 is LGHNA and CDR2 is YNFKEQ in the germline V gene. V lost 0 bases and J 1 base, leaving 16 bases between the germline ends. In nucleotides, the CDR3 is TGTGCCAGCAGCCAAGATCACGGAAGCGGTACTTCCTACGAGCAGTACTTC. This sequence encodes CASSQDHGSGTSYEQYF.

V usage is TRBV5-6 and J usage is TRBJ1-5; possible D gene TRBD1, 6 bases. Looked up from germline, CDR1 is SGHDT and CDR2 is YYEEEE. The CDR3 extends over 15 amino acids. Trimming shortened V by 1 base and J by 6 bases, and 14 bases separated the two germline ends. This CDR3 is CASSLWGAQGQPQHF. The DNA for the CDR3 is TGTGCCAGCAGCTTGTGGGGGGCGCAGGGTCAGCCCCAGCATTTT.

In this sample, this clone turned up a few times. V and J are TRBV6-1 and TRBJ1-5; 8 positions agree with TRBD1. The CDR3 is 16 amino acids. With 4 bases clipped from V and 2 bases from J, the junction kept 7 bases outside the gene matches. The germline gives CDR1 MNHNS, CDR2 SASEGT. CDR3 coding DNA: TGTGCCAGCAGTGGACAGGGGATGGCCGGCAATCAGCCCCAGCATTTT. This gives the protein CASSGQGMAGNQPQHF.

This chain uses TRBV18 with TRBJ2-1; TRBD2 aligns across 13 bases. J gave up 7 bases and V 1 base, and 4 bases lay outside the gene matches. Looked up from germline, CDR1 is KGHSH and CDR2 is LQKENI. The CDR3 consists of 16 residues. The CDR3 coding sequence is TGTGCCAGCTCACCACGTCGGACTAGCGGGGGAAATGAGCAGTTCTTC. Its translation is CASSPRRTSGGNEQFF.

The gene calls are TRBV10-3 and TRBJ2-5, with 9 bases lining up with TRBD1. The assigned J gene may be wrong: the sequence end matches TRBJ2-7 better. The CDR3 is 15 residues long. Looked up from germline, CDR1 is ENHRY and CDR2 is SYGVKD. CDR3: CAISEMGQGVHEQYF. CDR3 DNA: TGTGCCATCAGTGAGATGGGACAGGGAGTCCACGAGCAGTACTTC.

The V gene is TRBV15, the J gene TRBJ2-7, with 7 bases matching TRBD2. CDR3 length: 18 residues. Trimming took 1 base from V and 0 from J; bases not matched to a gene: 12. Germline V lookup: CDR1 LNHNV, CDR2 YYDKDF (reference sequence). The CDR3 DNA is TGTGCCACCAGCAGAGTTCTGACGCTAGCGGCCTTCTCCTACGAGCAGTACTTC. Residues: CATSRVLTLAAFSYEQYF.

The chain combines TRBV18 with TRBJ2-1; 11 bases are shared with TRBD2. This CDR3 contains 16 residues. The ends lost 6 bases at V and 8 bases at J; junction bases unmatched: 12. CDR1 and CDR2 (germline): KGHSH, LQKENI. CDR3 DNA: TGTGCCAGCTCCGTCTTAGCGGGAGGGCCGTTCGATGAGCAGTTCTTC. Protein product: CASSVLAGGPFDEQFF. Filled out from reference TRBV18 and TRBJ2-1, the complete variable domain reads NAGVMQNPRHLVRRRGQEARLRCSPMKGHSHVYWYRQLPEEGLKFMVYLQKENIIDESGMPKERFSAEFPKEGPSILRIQQVVRGDSAAYFCASSVLAGGPFDEQFFGPGTRLTVL.

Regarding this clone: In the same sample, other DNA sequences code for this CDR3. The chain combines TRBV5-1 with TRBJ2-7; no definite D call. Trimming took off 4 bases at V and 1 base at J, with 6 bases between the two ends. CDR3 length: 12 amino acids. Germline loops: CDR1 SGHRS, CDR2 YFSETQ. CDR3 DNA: TGCGCCAGCAGCCCCCCATCCTACGAGCAGTACTTC. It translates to CASSPPSYEQYF.

As DNA, the CDR3 is TGTGCCAGCAGCTTGTTACCCGCGGCGGGCTACACCTTC. Translating gives CASSLLPAAGYTF. V usage is TRBV5-8 and J usage is TRBJ1-2; D is ambiguous. Trimming pared 1 base from V and 8 bases from J, leaving 12 bases between. Germline CDR1 is SGHTS and CDR2 is YDEGEE. CDR3 length: 13 residues.

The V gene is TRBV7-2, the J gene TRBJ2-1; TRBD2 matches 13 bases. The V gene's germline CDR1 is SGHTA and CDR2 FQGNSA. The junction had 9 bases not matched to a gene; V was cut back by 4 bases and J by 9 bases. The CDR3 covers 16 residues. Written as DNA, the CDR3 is TGTGCCAGCAGCTGGGCACTAGCGGGAGGGCCTTTTGAGCAGTTCTTC. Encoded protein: CASSWALAGGPFEQFF. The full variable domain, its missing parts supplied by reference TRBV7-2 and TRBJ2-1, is GAGVSQSPSNKVTEKGKDVELRCDPISGHTALYWYRQSLGQGLEFLIYFQGNSAPDKSGLPSDRFSAERTGGSVSTLTIQRTQQEDSAVYLCASSWALAGGPFEQFFGPGTRLTVL.

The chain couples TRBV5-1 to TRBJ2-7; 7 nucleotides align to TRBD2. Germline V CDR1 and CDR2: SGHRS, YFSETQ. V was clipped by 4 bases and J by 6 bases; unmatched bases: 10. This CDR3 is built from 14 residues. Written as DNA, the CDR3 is TGCGCCAGCAGCCCGCTGGGACTAAGATCCGAGCAGTACTTC. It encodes CASSPLGLRSEQYF.

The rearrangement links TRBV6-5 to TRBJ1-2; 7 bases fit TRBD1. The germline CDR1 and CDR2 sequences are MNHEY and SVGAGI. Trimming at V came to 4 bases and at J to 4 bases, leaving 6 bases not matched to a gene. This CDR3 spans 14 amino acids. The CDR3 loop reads CASSSQGLGYGYTF. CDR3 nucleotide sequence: TGTGCCAGCAGTTCACAGGGGCTCGGCTATGGCTACACCTTC.

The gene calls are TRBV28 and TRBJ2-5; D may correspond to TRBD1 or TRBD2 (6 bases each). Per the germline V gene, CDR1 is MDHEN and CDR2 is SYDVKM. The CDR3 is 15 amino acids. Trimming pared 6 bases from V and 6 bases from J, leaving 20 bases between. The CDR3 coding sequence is TGTGCCAGCAGCCCTGGGCTCTTAGGGGGGAAGACCCAGTACTTC. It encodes CASSPGLLGGKTQYF.

The CDR3 here is CASTTGQGKSSGANVLTF. Here the CDR3 DNA reads TGTGCCAGCACGACCGGACAGGGGAAAAGCTCTGGGGCCAACGTCCTGACTTTC. This chain connects TRBV2 to TRBJ2-6, with 9 nucleotides matching TRBD1. CDR3 length: 18 amino acids. With V trimmed by 7 bases and J by 0 bases, 10 bases remained unmatched. Germline V gene data show CDR1 as SNHLY and CDR2 as FYNNEI.

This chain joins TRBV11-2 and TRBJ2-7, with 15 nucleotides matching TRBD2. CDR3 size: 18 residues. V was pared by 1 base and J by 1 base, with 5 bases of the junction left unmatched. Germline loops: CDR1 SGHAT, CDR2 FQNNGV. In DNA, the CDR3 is TGTGCCAGCAGCTTAGGGACTAGCGGGAGGGTGGGGTCCTACGAGCAGTACTTC. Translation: CASSLGTSGRVGSYEQYF.

The chain's CDR3 is CASSLTWTGMDYGYTF. The CDR3 DNA follows: TGTGCCAGCAGCTTAACGTGGACAGGGATGGACTATGGCTACACCTTC. This chain joins TRBV5-6 and TRBJ1-2, with 8 nucleotides matching TRBD1. The CDR3 is 16 amino acids. V trimming: 2 bases; J trimming: 3 bases; junction bases outside the gene matches: 9. CDR1 is SGHDT, CDR2 YYEEEE, per germline.